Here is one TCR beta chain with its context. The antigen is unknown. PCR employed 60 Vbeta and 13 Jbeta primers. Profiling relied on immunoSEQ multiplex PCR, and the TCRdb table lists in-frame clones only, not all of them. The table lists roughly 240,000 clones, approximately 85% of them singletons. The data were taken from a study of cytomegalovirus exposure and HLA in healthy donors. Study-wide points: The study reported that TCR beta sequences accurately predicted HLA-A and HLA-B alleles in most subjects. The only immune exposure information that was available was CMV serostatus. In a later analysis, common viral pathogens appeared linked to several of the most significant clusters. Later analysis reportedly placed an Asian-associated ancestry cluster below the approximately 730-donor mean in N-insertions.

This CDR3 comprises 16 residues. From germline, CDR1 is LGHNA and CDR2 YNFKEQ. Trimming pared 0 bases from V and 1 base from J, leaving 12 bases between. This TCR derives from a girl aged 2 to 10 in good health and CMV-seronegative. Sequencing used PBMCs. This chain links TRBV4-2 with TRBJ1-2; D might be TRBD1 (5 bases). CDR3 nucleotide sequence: TGTGCCAGCAGCCAAGACAGGACACCTTTTAACTATGGCTACACCTTC. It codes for CASSQDRTPFNYGYTF.